These 24 T cell receptor beta chains share one sample of origin, sequenced in a study of response to subunit inactivated influenza vaccine. MiXCR, run by TCRdb on the RT-PCR reads, gives a single entry per CDR3 protein. The repertoire holds over 800,000 distinct CDR3 sequences, with around 21% as singletons. The specimen comprised PBMCs from blood, sampled 5 to 6 days after vaccination. Receptors originate from a man aged 50-60 years who received an inactivated influenza vaccine.

The rearrangement joins TRBV20-1 to TRBJ2-1, with D possibly matching TRBD2 (6 bases). Trimming pared 0 bases from V and 2 bases from J, leaving 11 bases between. This CDR3 is built from 15 residues. The germline V gene has CDR1 DFQATT and CDR2 SNEGSKA (reference sequence). The CDR3 bases are TGCAGTGCTAGAGATTGGAGGGCAGCCTACAATGAGCAGTTCTTC. Encoded protein: CSARDWRAAYNEQFF.

The V call is TRBV12-3 or TRBV12-4, the J call TRBJ1-2, with D maybe TRBD1 (5 bases). V lost 6 bases to trimming and J lost 5 bases, with 13 bases between them. This CDR3 spans 13 amino acids. In DNA, the CDR3 is TGTGCCAGCAGGGACATGAGCCCTTATGGCTACACCTTC. Protein product: CASRDMSPYGYTF.

The J gene is TRBJ2-7, the V gene TRBV20-1; D might be TRBD1 (5 bases). The CDR3 runs 13 residues. The ends were cut back, 6 bases at V and 3 bases at J, with 15 bases in the middle. The germline CDR1 and CDR2 sequences are DFQATT and SNEGSKA (reference sequence). The DNA of the CDR3 is TGCAGTGCAACAGGAAGGGCCCGCTACGAGCAGTACTTC. It specifies CSATGRARYEQYF.

The chain joins TRBV6-1 to TRBJ2-6; 7 bases are a match to TRBD1. There are 21 residues in the CDR3. The trim removed 6 bases at V and 0 bases at J, leaving 20 bases unmatched. The germline V gene encodes CDR1 MNHNS and CDR2 SASEGT. The CDR3 DNA reads TGTGCCAGCAGCGAACCCTACCCTCGAGACAGGGCTGTCTCTGGGGCCAACGTCCTGACTTTC. Its protein product is CASSEPYPRDRAVSGANVLTF.

The genes are TRBV5-1 and TRBJ2-2; TRBD1 matches 7 bases. Germline-derived CDR1 and CDR2 are SGHRS and YFSETQ. The CDR3 runs 15 residues. Trimming removed 3 bases from V and 0 bases from J; junction bases left unmatched: 2. CDR3 nucleotides: TGCGCCAGCAGCTCACAGGGGTCGAACACCGGGGAGCTGTTTTTT. This codes for CASSSQGSNTGELFF.

This chain links TRBV12-5 with TRBJ1-1, with 7 bases aligning to TRBD1. CDR1 and CDR2 (germline): LGHNT, FRNRAP. The V segment lost 5 bases and the J segment 4 bases; nucleotides outside the gene matches: 4. The CDR3 has 13 residues. CDR3 sequence reads: CASGPSGGTEAFF. In nucleotides, the CDR3 is TGTGCTAGTGGTCCCTCAGGGGGCACTGAAGCTTTCTTT.

V usage is TRBV10-1 and J usage is TRBJ2-1; D uncertain. Per the germline V gene, CDR1 is WNHNN and CDR2 is SYGVQD (reference sequence). V was trimmed by 4 bases and J by 4 bases, leaving 11 bases between them. The CDR3 loop spans 14 amino acids. CDR3 amino acids: CASSVVGNYNEQFF. For the CDR3, the DNA is TGCGCCAGCAGTGTAGTGGGAAATTACAATGAGCAGTTCTTC.

This clonotype was seen a few times. The V gene is TRBV4-3, the J gene TRBJ2-3; 14 bases align to TRBD2. The CDR3 extends over 17 amino acids. Per germline, CDR1 LGHNA and CDR2 YSLEER. The trim removed 1 base at V and 2 bases at J, leaving 2 bases unmatched. DNA of the CDR3: TGCGCCAGCAGCCAAGGGACTAGCGGGGGGCACACAGATACGCAGTATTTT. Translated: CASSQGTSGGHTDTQYF.

Many counts were recorded for this clonotype. The genes are TRBV29-1 and TRBJ2-4; 7 positions agree with TRBD1. CDR1 is SQVTM and CDR2 is ANQGSEA in the germline V gene. Trimming cost V 4 bases and J 9 bases; bases outside gene matches: 6. The CDR3 runs to 12 residues. This chain's CDR3 is CSVGQGRGIQYF. In DNA, the CDR3 is TGCAGCGTTGGACAGGGAAGGGGCATTCAGTACTTC.

This clonotype was seen a few times. This rearrangement joins TRBV5-6 to TRBJ2-1, with D perhaps being TRBD1 or TRBD2 (6 bases each). V lost 3 bases and J 2 bases, leaving 12 bases between the germline ends. Germline V gives CDR1 SGHDT, CDR2 YYEEEE. The CDR3 spans 15 residues. DNA for the CDR3: TGTGCCAGCAGCTGGGGGCGGGGCACCTACAATGAGCAGTTCTTC. Its translation: CASSWGRGTYNEQFF.

This clonotype turned up a few times. V and J are TRBV5-6 and TRBJ2-1, with TRBD1 matching 10 bases. With 7 bases clipped from V and 5 bases from J, the junction kept 9 bases outside the gene matches. The CDR3 loop spans 15 amino acids. Per the germline V gene, CDR1 is SGHDT and CDR2 is YYEEEE. CDR3 nucleotide sequence: TGTGCCAGCGGTCCGACAGGGGGCTTCCACAATGAGCAGTTCTTC. It yields the protein CASGPTGGFHNEQFF.

A word on this clonotype: The CDR3 end shows no conserved phenylalanine or tryptophan, and so a read error is likely. V gene TRBV7-2 combines with J gene TRBJ2-7; 11 positions agree with TRBD1. The CDR3 sequence is 15 residues long. Germline CDR1 is SGHTA and CDR2 is FQGNSA. J lost 7 bases, V lost 1 base, and 6 bases had no gene match. The CDR3 DNA follows: TGTGCCAGCAGCTTAGGAGGACAGGGGGCGGTGGAGCAGTACATC. This sequence encodes CASSLGGQGAVEQYI.

The chain joins TRBV12-3 or TRBV12-4 to TRBJ2-1, with 13 bases matching TRBD2. Trimming at V came to 5 bases and at J to 6 bases, leaving 7 bases not matched to a gene. The length of the CDR3 is 16 residues. In DNA, the CDR3 is TGTGCCAGCAGTACTGGACTAGCGGGAGTGGGCAATGAGCAGTTCTTC. This sequence encodes CASSTGLAGVGNEQFF.

CDR3 amino acids: CASSLVSGTEQYF. The CDR3 DNA reads as TGTGCCAGCAGCTTAGTTTCGGGTACCGAGCAGTACTTC. The V call is TRBV7-9, the J call TRBJ2-7; D unresolved. CDR3 length: 13 residues. V lost 1 base and J lost 6, with 10 bases in between. The germline V gene encodes CDR1 SEHNR and CDR2 FQNEAQ (reference sequence).

This chain joins TRBV7-2 and TRBJ1-3; D might be TRBD1 (5 bases). CDR3 size: 15 residues. V lost 3 bases to trimming and J lost 2 bases, with 11 bases between them. The V gene's germline CDR1 is SGHTA and CDR2 FQGNSA. The CDR3 region is CASSFGGVTGNTIYF. DNA of the CDR3: TGTGCCAGCAGCTTTGGAGGGGTTACTGGAAACACCATATATTTT.

The table lists this clonotype with a few counts. V gene TRBV10-3 combines with J gene TRBJ2-2, with TRBD2 matching over 9 bases. This CDR3 comprises 17 residues. With 0 bases clipped from V and 2 bases from J, the junction kept 4 bases outside the gene matches. Germline CDR1 and CDR2: ENHRY and SYGVKD. In DNA, the CDR3 is TGTGCCATCAGTGAGTCCGTTAGCGGGGGAAACACCGGGGAGCTGTTTTTT. Translation gives CAISESVSGGNTGELFF.

V gene TRBV6-1 combines with J gene TRBJ1-5; D perhaps matches TRBD1 (5 bases). The CDR3 has 12 residues. V was cut by 9 bases and J by 1 base, with 7 bases left in between. In germline, CDR1 is MNHNS, CDR2 SASEGT. CDR3 sequence: CARGQSNQPQHF. The DNA for the CDR3 is TGTGCCAGAGGACAAAGCAATCAGCCCCAGCATTTT.

This clonotype was seen a few times. The chain employs TRBV29-1 and TRBJ1-2, with TRBD1 as a possible D gene (6 bases). There are 16 residues in the CDR3. Germline V gives CDR1 SQVTM, CDR2 ANQGSEA. Trimming shortened V by 0 bases and J by 2 bases, and 16 bases separated the two germline ends. In DNA form, the CDR3 reads TGCAGCGTTGAAGATGACTGGGCAGGGGAGAACTATGGCTACACCTTC. Its protein product is CSVEDDWAGENYGYTF.

The chain employs TRBV15 and TRBJ2-7; TRBD2 aligns across 8 bases. The CDR3 loop spans 14 amino acids. In germline, CDR1 is LNHNV, CDR2 YYDKDF (reference sequence). Trimming removed 3 bases from V and 3 bases from J; junction bases left unmatched: 4. CDR3 residues: CATSSTGTSYEQYF. As DNA, the CDR3 is TGTGCCACCAGCAGCACCGGGACTAGCTACGAGCAGTACTTC.

The chain has TRBV28 and TRBJ2-7, with 11 bases identical to TRBD2. Germline V gene sequence: CDR1 MDHEN, CDR2 SYDVKM. V shed 3 bases and J 6 bases; nucleotides not matched to a gene: 4. This CDR3 comprises 14 residues. The CDR3 sequence is CASSFFSGRGEQYF. The CDR3 bases are TGTGCCAGCAGTTTTTTTAGCGGGAGGGGCGAGCAGTACTTC.

This clonotype was observed a few times. The rearrangement joins TRBV6-1 to TRBJ1-2, with D possibly TRBD1 on 5 matching bases. Trimming took off 3 bases at V and 7 bases at J, with 12 bases between the two ends. The CDR3 length is 13 residues. CDR1 MNHNS and CDR2 SASEGT come from the germline V gene. The CDR3 DNA sequence: TGTGCCAGCAGTGAGTCAGGGAGAGTTGGCTACACCTTC. Encoded protein: CASSESGRVGYTF.

The J gene is TRBJ1-2, the V gene TRBV27, with D unresolved. V was trimmed by 2 bases and J by 2 bases, leaving 12 bases between them. The CDR3 sequence is 15 residues long. Germline values: CDR1 MNHEY, CDR2 SMNVEV (reference sequence). The CDR3 nucleotides read TGTGCCAGCAGTTTAGGACCCCAAGGCAACTATGGCTACACCTTC. This codes for CASSLGPQGNYGYTF.

This clonotype has just a few counts. The chain uses TRBV27 and TRBJ2-7, with D maybe TRBD1 (6 bases). Germline V gives CDR1 MNHEY, CDR2 SMNVEV (reference sequence). This CDR3 region has 15 residues. Between the trimmed V and J ends, which lost 4 bases and 4 bases, there was a span of 17 bases. Written as DNA, the CDR3 is TGTGCCAGCAGTTCGAACCGACAGGCTGCGTACGAGCAGTACTTC. Its translation: CASSSNRQAAYEQYF.

The rearrangement links TRBV6-1 to TRBJ1-5; D not certain. This CDR3 has 14 residues. Germline V gene sequence: CDR1 MNHNS, CDR2 SASEGT. With 6 bases removed from V and 3 bases from J, the gap between germline ends came to 12 bases. Here the CDR3 DNA reads TGTGCCAGCAGCCGTCTCGGGCCCAATCAGCCCCAGCATTTT. It yields the protein CASSRLGPNQPQHF.